Listed here are 6 T cell receptor beta chains from one sample, sequenced in a study of cytomegalovirus exposure and HLA in healthy donors. Use of 60 Vbeta and 13 Jbeta primers characterized the PCR. Using immunoSEQ multiplex PCR, the repertoire was profiled, and TCRdb retains in-frame clones only, with some absent. The sample lists 150,000 to 180,000 clones, roughly 79% occurring once. Sequenced input: PBMCs. Receptors were obtained from a man younger than 30 in good health and CMV-seronegative.

This chain connects TRBV7-6 to TRBJ2-5, with D tentatively TRBD2 (5 bases). Germline-derived CDR1 and CDR2 are SGHVS and FNYEAQ. V shed 3 bases and J shed 5 bases, with 13 bases lying between them. This CDR3 contains 14 residues. The CDR3 loop reads CASSLGAVGETQYF. CDR3 sequence (DNA): TGTGCCAGCAGCTTGGGAGCGGTAGGGGAGACCCAGTACTTC.

The gene calls are TRBV7-8 and TRBJ2-5, with D possibly being TRBD1 (6 bases). Germline CDR1 is SGHVS and CDR2 is FQNEAQ. V was cut by 3 bases and J by 5 bases, with 13 bases left in between. CDR3 length: 14 residues. The CDR3 DNA sequence: TGTGCCAGCAGCTTTAGTGGGGGCCCGGAGACCCAGTACTTC. Its protein is CASSFSGGPETQYF. The full variable domain, with the rest looked up from reference TRBV7-8 and TRBJ2-5, is GAGVSQSPRYKVAKRGQDVALRCDPISGHVSLFWYQQALGQGPEFLTYFQNEAQLDKSGLPSDRFFAERPEGSVSTLKIQRTQQEDSAVYLCASSFSGGPETQYFGPGTRLLVL.

This clone is a singleton in its sample. The gene calls are TRBV7-9 and TRBJ2-7; D unclear. With 3 bases removed from V and 2 bases from J, the gap between germline ends came to 5 bases. The CDR3 totals 12 residues. Germline values: CDR1 SEHNR, CDR2 FQNEAQ (reference sequence). CDR3 in amino acids: CASSFGAYEQYV. In DNA, the CDR3 is TGTGCCAGCAGCTTCGGAGCCTACGAGCAGTACGTC.

The CDR3 protein is CASSIDRQGSYNNQPQHF. CDR3 sequence (DNA): TGTGCCAGTAGTATAGACAGACAGGGTTCGTATAACAATCAGCCCCAGCATTTT. The chain employs TRBV19 and TRBJ1-5; 7 bases line up with TRBD1. Germline V gene sequence: CDR1 LNHDA, CDR2 SQIVND (reference sequence). The CDR3 has 18 residues. With 0 bases clipped from V and 3 bases from J, the junction kept 11 bases outside the gene matches.

This clone was seen once. The genes are TRBV9 and TRBJ1-1, with D perhaps TRBD1 (5 bases). The germline V gene encodes CDR1 SGDLS and CDR2 YYNGEE. The CDR3 consists of 13 residues. V was shortened by 3 bases and J by 5 bases, with 11 bases between the two germline ends. The CDR3 coding sequence is TGTGCCAGCAGCGACGGGGCGGGGACTGAAGCTTTCTTT. Translation: CASSDGAGTEAFF. Full variable domain (rest looked up from reference TRBV9 and TRBJ1-1): DSGVTQTPKHLITATGQRVTLRCSPRSGDLSVYWYQQSLDQGLQFLIQYYNGEERAKGNILERFSAQQFPDLHSELNLSSLELGDSALYFCASSDGAGTEAFFGQGTRLTVV.

The chain carries TRBV7-9 and TRBJ1-4; tentatively, D is TRBD1 (6 bases). This CDR3 region has 18 residues. With 1 base removed from V and 4 bases from J, the gap between germline ends came to 19 bases. CDR1 is SEHNR, CDR2 FQNEAQ, per germline (reference sequence). The CDR3 is CASSLGTGPGGFNEKLFF. DNA of the CDR3: TGTGCCAGCAGCTTAGGGACCGGGCCGGGGGGCTTTAATGAAAAACTGTTTTTT.